The clone carrying this T cell receptor beta chain was seen a few times. Antigen specificity is unknown. The germline V gene has CDR1 WSHSY and CDR2 SAAADI. The CDR3 consists of 11 residues. V lost 6 bases and J lost 9, with 9 bases in between. These data are taken from a study of T-cell memory formation after mild COVID-19. General study results and limits: CD4+ contracting clones lay mainly in CM and EM, CD8+ ones in EMRA. Second-wave clones that peaked on day 37 lacked confirmed SARS-CoV-2 specificity. Clones that contracted from day 15 to 85 had balanced CD4/CD8; later expanders were CD4+ biased.

It was 5'RACE with constant-segment primers that produced the TCR alpha and TCR beta cDNA libraries, which carried sample barcodes and UMIs. TCRdb itself ran the 5' RACE reads through MiXCR, one entry per CDR3 protein. This repertoire shows over 300,000 distinct CDR3 sequences, 20% to 25% found once; its top ten account for around 20%. The origin of this receptor is a young man who had mild COVID-19 (a few samples of this study predate the infection). Cell type and time point are not known. Input material: PBMCs or a T cell subset sorted from them (not recorded which). The V gene is TRBV10-2, the J gene TRBJ2-1; D might be TRBD2 (5 bases). The CDR3 DNA sequence: TGCGCCAGCAGAGCGGTTAGTGAGCAGTTCTTC. Protein sequence: CASRAVSEQFF.